In this sample, the clone carrying this T cell receptor beta chain turned up many times. The antigen is unknown. MiXCR, applied by TCRdb to the 5' RACE reads, yields one record per CDR3 protein. This repertoire shows fewer than 80,000 distinct CDR3 sequences, more than 4% found once; its top ten account for 3.4%. This specimen comes from a study of neurological immune-mediated disorders. The study built unsorted libraries from 2 million PBMCs kept at -80 C. Findings of the study overall: The most TCR clonal expansion was seen in HTLV-1-associated myelopathy, whereas the least was seen in multiple sclerosis, below the level in healthy controls. The study found no CDR3 amino acid sequences shared by expanded clones across subjects, suggesting private repertoires in all groups.

In germline, CDR1 is SGHAT, CDR2 FQDESV (reference sequence). J gave up 8 bases and V 2 bases, and 6 bases lay outside the gene matches. The CDR3 is 15 amino acids. The V and J genes are TRBV11-1 and TRBJ2-1, with 10 bases lining up with TRBD2. What was sequenced was PBMCs. The sequence was obtained from a woman aged 45 to 65 with multiple sclerosis. The CDR3 DNA reads as TGTGCCAGCAGCTTAAGGTCTAGCGGGGGACATGAGCAGTTCTTC. Protein: CASSLRSSGGHEQFF.